This T cell receptor beta chain was documented in a study of long-term antiretroviral therapy in people with HIV. Germline loops: CDR1 SGHVS, CDR2 FQNEAQ. Trimming took 0 bases from V and 0 from J, leaving 9 bases between them. This CDR3 comprises 16 residues. An immunoSEQ assay, version v3.0, was performed at survey level. TCRdb's copy holds only in-frame clones and misses some; the assay was immunoSEQ multiplex PCR. The sample contains 20,000 to 30,000 clones, roughly 85% of which appear only once. The chain recombines TRBV7-8 with TRBJ1-3; D uncertain. The sequence derives from a man aged 40-55 years with HIV. The sequences come from unsorted PBMCs, collected 2.3 years after starting antiretroviral therapy. CDR3 sequence: CASSLAVGASGNTIYF. CDR3 sequence (DNA): TGTGCCAGCAGCTTAGCGGTCGGAGCCTCTGGAAACACCATATATTTT.